The 19 T cell receptor beta chains presented below share a single source sample, sequenced in a study of control samples from healthy donors and cancer patients. Assay used: immunoSEQ multiplex PCR; TCRdb lists only in-frame clones, some missing. Counted here are 150,000 or so clones, around 95% occurring once; the ten biggest clones make up approximately 5.7%. Sequences were obtained from blood. These receptors were taken from a middle-aged man in good health.

This chain uses TRBV21-1 with TRBJ2-6; the table's TRBD2 call for D was not verified on the DNA. TRBV21-1 is flagged as a pseudogene. The CDR3 consists of 18 residues. The CDR3 DNA is TGTGCCAGCAGCAAAGCGCCACTAGTTTATTCTGGGGCCAACGTCCTGACTTTC. Translation gives CASSKAPLVYSGANVLTF.

The CDR3 DNA is TGTGCCAGCAGGCGGGACAGCTCCCAAGAGACCCAGTACTTC. It yields the protein CASRRDSSQETQYF. This chain joins TRBV2 and TRBJ2-5; D is perhaps TRBD1 (7 bases). V lost 6 bases and J 1 base, leaving 12 bases between the germline ends. Germline assignment: CDR1 SNHLY and CDR2 FYNNEI. The CDR3 length is 14 residues.

This clone came up once. The rearrangement joins TRBV4-2 to TRBJ1-2; perhaps TRBD1 as D (5 bases). Germline assignment: CDR1 LGHNA and CDR2 YNFKEQ. The V end was cut by 4 bases, the J end by 6 bases, with 15 bases between. This CDR3 contains 14 residues. The CDR3 region is CASSLGRVEDGYTF. The CDR3, as DNA: TGTGCCAGCAGCCTCGGCAGGGTGGAAGATGGCTACACCTTC.

The CDR3 here is CASSLNRPDEKLFF. Here the CDR3 DNA reads TGCGCCAGCAGCTTGAACAGGCCGGATGAAAAACTGTTTTTT. The chain employs TRBV5-1 and TRBJ1-4, with D perhaps matching TRBD1 (5 bases). With 1 base removed from V and 6 bases from J, the gap between germline ends came to 10 bases. Germline loops: CDR1 SGHRS, CDR2 YFSETQ. The CDR3 extends over 14 amino acids.

The chain is built from TRBV30 and TRBJ2-3, with 7 bases lining up with TRBD2. V gave up 4 bases and J gave up 3 bases; unmatched junction bases: 4. Germline loops: CDR1 GTSNPN, CDR2 SVGIG (reference sequence). There are 13 residues in the CDR3. The CDR3 DNA follows: TGTGCCTGGAACGCGGGGGATACAGATACGCAGTATTTT. Its translation: CAWNAGDTDTQYF.

V is TRBV6-5 and J is TRBJ2-1; D gene unclear. Trimming took off 8 bases at V and 1 base at J, with 12 bases between the two ends. The germline V gene has CDR1 MNHEY and CDR2 SVGAGI. The CDR3 runs to 14 residues. CDR3 DNA sequence: TGTGCCAGCTCCGCGGCGGATTCCTACAATGAGCAGTTCTTC. Translation: CASSAADSYNEQFF.

This rearrangement joins TRBV5-1 to TRBJ2-7; possibly TRBD2 for D (6 bases). V was shortened by 3 bases and J by 0 bases, with 10 bases between the two germline ends. The CDR3 consists of 14 residues. Germline CDR1 reads SGHRS; CDR2 reads YFSETQ. Written as DNA, the CDR3 is TGCGCCAGCAGCTCCGGGACTGCCTCCTACGAGCAGTACTTC. Encoded protein: CASSSGTASYEQYF.

This chain joins TRBV10-1 and TRBJ2-7, with 9 nucleotides matching TRBD1. The length of the CDR3 is 14 residues. J gave up 1 base and V 4 bases, and 2 bases lay outside the gene matches. CDR1 and CDR2 from the germline V gene are WNHNN and SYGVQD (reference sequence). As DNA, the CDR3 is TGCGCCAGCAGTGCCGGGACAGGGTCCTACGAGCAGTACTTC. Translating it yields CASSAGTGSYEQYF.

The rearrangement uses TRBV5-5 and TRBJ1-1, with D possibly matching TRBD1 (6 bases). This CDR3 spans 15 amino acids. The germline V gene encodes CDR1 SGHKS and CDR2 YYEKEE (reference sequence). The V and J ends lost 4 bases and 6 bases respectively, with 19 bases between them. CDR3 bases: TGTGCCAGCAGCGCCTTTGACAGGCTCGGGGCTGAAGCTTTCTTT. Residues: CASSAFDRLGAEAFF. The entire variable domain, with the rest obtained from reference TRBV5-5 and TRBJ1-1, is as follows: DAGVTQSPTHLIKTRGQQVTLRCSPISGHKSVSWYQQVLGQGPQFIFQYYEKEERGRGNFPDRFSARQFPNYSSELNVNALLLGDSALYLCASSAFDRLGAEAFFGQGTRLTVV.

The chain carries TRBV6-5 and TRBJ1-4; D perhaps matches TRBD1 (5 bases). Germline V gene data show CDR1 as MNHEY and CDR2 as SVGAGI. V was pared by 8 bases and J by 4 bases, with 17 bases between. The CDR3 has 15 residues. In DNA form, the CDR3 reads TGTGCCAGCCCCGACCTATGGGGGGTTAATGAAAAACTGTTTTTT. Translation: CASPDLWGVNEKLFF.

The rearrangement uses TRBV19 and TRBJ1-1; no definite D call. The CDR3 sequence is 13 residues long. V was clipped by 5 bases and J by 2 bases, with 9 bases between them. The germline gives CDR1 LNHDA, CDR2 SQIVND (reference sequence). The CDR3 DNA follows: TGTGCCAGTAGTCCGCGACTAAACACTGAAGCTTTCTTT. This sequence encodes CASSPRLNTEAFF.

The chain combines TRBV27 with TRBJ2-3; 11 positions agree with TRBD2. J lost 5 bases, V lost 2 bases, and 9 bases had no gene match. Per the germline V gene, CDR1 is MNHEY and CDR2 is SMNVEV (reference sequence). The CDR3 contains 17 residues. CDR3 sequence reads: CASSLKASGGPGDTQYF. CDR3 coding DNA: TGTGCCAGCAGTTTAAAGGCTAGCGGGGGGCCGGGAGATACGCAGTATTTT.

This clone was seen a few times. One junction end disagrees with the germline gene, perhaps due to a read error. V gene TRBV7-8 combines with J gene TRBJ1-1; 11 bases match TRBD1. This CDR3 region has 16 residues. CDR1 and CDR2 from the germline V gene are SGHVS and FQNEAQ. For the CDR3, the DNA is TGTGCCAGCAGCGATCCCTACGGACAGGGGGCGACTGACGCTTTCTTT. Translation gives CASSDPYGQGATDAFF.

This clone came up once. This same CDR3 is encoded by further DNA sequences in the sample. The rearrangement joins TRBV6-5 to TRBJ1-3; no definite D call. The CDR3 sequence is 14 residues long. CDR1 is MNHEY, CDR2 SVGAGI, per germline. V was cut by 0 bases and J by 0 bases, with 3 bases left in between. The CDR3 region is CASSYSGSGNTIYF. As DNA, the CDR3 is TGTGCCAGCAGTTACTCTGGCTCTGGAAACACCATATATTTT.

The rearrangement links TRBV28 to TRBJ2-1, with 12 bases lining up with TRBD2. The CDR3 contains 15 residues. Germline V gives CDR1 MDHEN, CDR2 SYDVKM. After removal of 7 bases from V and 10 bases from J, the junction contained 11 bases not matched to a gene. The CDR3 coding sequence is TGTGCCAGCACCCTTCTAGCGGGGGGGCAGTGGGAGCAGTTCTTC. Amino acids: CASTLLAGGQWEQFF.

This sequence joins TRBV4-1 and TRBJ1-1; 9 bases fit TRBD1. J was trimmed by 10 bases and V by 4 bases; bases with no gene match: 19. The CDR3 is 17 residues long. Looked up from germline, CDR1 is MGHRA and CDR2 is YSYEKL. For the CDR3, the DNA is TGCGCCAGCAGCCCAGAGCAGCCGTGGACAGGGGAAATCGCAGCTTTCTTT. Amino acids: CASSPEQPWTGEIAAFF.

The chain uses TRBV28 and TRBJ1-2, with D possibly being TRBD1 (5 bases). This CDR3 has 14 residues. Trimming shortened V by 5 bases and J by 4 bases, and 14 bases separated the two germline ends. Per germline, CDR1 MDHEN and CDR2 SYDVKM. As DNA, the CDR3 is TGTGCCAGCAGTACTGGAGGGGAACCCTATGGCTACACCTTC. Its protein product is CASSTGGEPYGYTF.

The rearrangement uses TRBV7-8 and TRBJ1-6; 9 nucleotides align to TRBD1. Germline V gene lookup returns CDR1 SGHVS and CDR2 FQNEAQ. V gave up 3 bases and J gave up 7 bases; unmatched junction bases: 4. The CDR3 consists of 15 residues. For the CDR3, the DNA is TGTGCCAGCAGCTTGGGGGACAGGGCCAATTCACCCCTCCACTTT. Its translation is CASSLGDRANSPLHF.

The chain has TRBV19 and TRBJ2-3; no clear D. Germline V lookup: CDR1 LNHDA, CDR2 SQIVND (reference sequence). Trimming cost V 0 bases and J 8 bases, with 9 bases left between them. The length of the CDR3 is 13 residues. CDR3 amino acids: CASSIDDLGTQYF. The CDR3 nucleotides are TGTGCCAGTAGTATAGATGACTTGGGTACGCAGTATTTT.